This TCR beta chain was found in a study of blood T cell repertoires in COVID-19. Per germline, CDR1 LGHNA and CDR2 YNFKEQ. Between the trimmed V and J ends, which lost 4 bases and 1 base, there was a span of 15 bases. This CDR3 is 16 amino acids long. The assay was immunoSEQ multiplex PCR, and TCRdb's table has in-frame clones only and misses some. The data show 110,000 or so clones, 85% seen once. V usage is TRBV4-2 and J usage is TRBJ2-3, with D possibly being TRBD2 (6 bases). The source of this sequence is a human donor in a cohort sampled during active COVID-19. Sequencing input: peripheral blood. DNA of the CDR3: TGTGCCAGCAGCCGGGGACTTTCTTGGGGCACAGATACGCAGTATTTT. This encodes CASSRGLSWGTDTQYF.